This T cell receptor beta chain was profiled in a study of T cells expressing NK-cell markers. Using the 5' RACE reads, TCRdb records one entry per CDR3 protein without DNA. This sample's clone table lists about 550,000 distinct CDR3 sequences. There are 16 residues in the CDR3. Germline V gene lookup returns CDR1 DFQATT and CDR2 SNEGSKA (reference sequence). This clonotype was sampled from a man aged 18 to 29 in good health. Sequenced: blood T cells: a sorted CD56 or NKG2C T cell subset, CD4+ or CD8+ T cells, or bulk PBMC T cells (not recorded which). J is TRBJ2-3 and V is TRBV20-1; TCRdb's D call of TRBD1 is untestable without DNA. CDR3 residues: CSAKAGQTQSTDTQYF.